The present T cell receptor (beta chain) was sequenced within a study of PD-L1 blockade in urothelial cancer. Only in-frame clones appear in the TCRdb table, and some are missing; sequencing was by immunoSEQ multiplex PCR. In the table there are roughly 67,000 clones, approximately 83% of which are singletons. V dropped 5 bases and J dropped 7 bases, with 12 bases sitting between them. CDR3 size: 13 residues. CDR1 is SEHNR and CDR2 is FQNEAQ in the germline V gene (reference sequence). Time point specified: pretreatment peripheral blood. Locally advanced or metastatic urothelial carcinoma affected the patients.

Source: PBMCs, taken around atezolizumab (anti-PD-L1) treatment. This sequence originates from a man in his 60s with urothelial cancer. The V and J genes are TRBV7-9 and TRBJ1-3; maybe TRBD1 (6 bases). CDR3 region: CASSRRQENTIYF. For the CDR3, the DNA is TGTGCCAGCAGCAGAAGACAGGAGAACACCATATATTTT. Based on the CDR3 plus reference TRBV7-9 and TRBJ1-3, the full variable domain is DTGVSQNPRHKITKRGQNVTFRCDPISEHNRLYWYRQTLGQGPEFLTYFQNEAQLEKSRLLSDRFSAERPKGSFSTLEIQRTEQGDSAMYLCASSRRQENTIYFGEGSWLTVV.